This TCR beta chain was recorded in a study of shared clonotypes between healthy human individuals. Caucasian adults living in Nashville, Tennessee, provided all samples. Naive CD45RA+ and memory CD45RA-negative subsets were split from CD4+ cells. Findings and caveats of the study: Around 4.7% was the fraction of naive CD4 clonotypes found shared across several donors.

How the authors handled the data: Filtering differed for immunoSEQ, which gave only junction sequences without quality scores. Sequencing used immunoSEQ multiplex PCR; TCRdb keeps in-frame clones, though not all of them. That table is the source of V, J and clone size, and D and trimming were worked out from the DNA. The profile covers 2 million to 2.5 million clones, with almost 96% appearing a single time and around 0.13% taken by the ten largest. V lost 4 bases to trimming and J lost 1 base; unmatched junction nucleotides: 5. Germline V gives CDR1 SGHRS, CDR2 YFSETQ. The CDR3 covers 15 residues. Of note for this clone: Its specificity is unknown. Other DNA sequences of this sample code for an identical CDR3.

This TCR was recovered from a man aged 18 to 29 in good health. The sample was naive CD4+ T cells sorted from blood. Noted subset: CD45RA+ positively selected. This chain links TRBV5-1 with TRBJ2-3; 8 bases agree with TRBD1. Written as DNA, the CDR3 is TGCGCCAGCAGCCCGGGACAGGAAGGCACAGATACGCAGTATTTT. It yields the protein CASSPGQEGTDTQYF.